A single T cell receptor (beta chain) is shown here with its context. 13 Jbeta primers and 60 Vbeta primers were used for the PCR. Sequencing used immunoSEQ multiplex PCR; TCRdb keeps in-frame clones, though not all of them. The sample has 70,000 to 75,000 clones; 72% are singletons. The data were obtained in a study of cytomegalovirus exposure and HLA in healthy donors. The CDR3 is made up of 16 amino acids. CDR1 and CDR2 from the germline V gene are SGHRS and YFSETQ. V lost 4 bases to trimming and J lost 5 bases; unmatched junction nucleotides: 11. Specimen: PBMCs. This sequence joins TRBV5-1 and TRBJ2-7, with TRBD1 matching over 11 bases. This receptor was obtained from a woman aged 40 to 49 in good health and CMV-seropositive. CDR3 sequence reads: CASSIVAGTGGDEQYF. CDR3 sequence (DNA): TGCGCCAGCAGCATAGTGGCCGGGACAGGGGGGGACGAGCAGTACTTC. Variable domain in full (rest from reference TRBV5-1 and TRBJ2-7): KAGVTQTPRYLIKTRGQQVTLSCSPISGHRSVSWYQQTPGQGLQFLFEYFSETQRNKGNFPGRFSGRQFSNSRSEMNVSTLELGDSALYLCASSIVAGTGGDEQYFGPGTRLTVT.